Shown below are 24 T cell receptor beta chains from a single sample sequenced in a study of cytomegalovirus exposure and HLA in healthy donors. 13 Jbeta primers and 60 Vbeta primers were used for the PCR. Sequencing used immunoSEQ multiplex PCR; TCRdb keeps in-frame clones, though not all of them. This sample has about 130,000 clones, with roughly three quarters found just once. Specimen: PBMCs. Source of these receptors: a man younger than 40 in good health and CMV-seronegative.

The chain carries TRBV18 and TRBJ2-7; TRBD1 matches at 7 bases. This CDR3 has 16 amino acids. V gave up 3 bases and J gave up 0 bases; unmatched junction bases: 8. Germline V gene data show CDR1 as KGHSH and CDR2 as LQKENI. CDR3 DNA: TGTGCCAGCTCACCGAAAGGGGGCGCGGGCTCCTACGAGCAGTACTTC. This gives the protein CASSPKGGAGSYEQYF.

The rearrangement uses TRBV7-9 and TRBJ2-2; a possible D gene is TRBD2 (7 bases). V lost 10 bases to trimming and J lost 6 bases, with 12 bases between them. Germline V gene data show CDR1 as SEHNR and CDR2 as FQNEAQ (reference sequence). This CDR3 is built from 12 residues. The CDR3 reads CANGGGAGELFF. In nucleotides, the CDR3 is TGTGCCAACGGAGGGGGGGCCGGGGAGCTGTTTTTT.

The rearrangement links TRBV11-2 to TRBJ2-5; D unclear. The V end was cut by 2 bases, the J end by 4 bases, with 14 bases between. The CDR3 totals 15 residues. Germline CDR1 is SGHAT and CDR2 is FQNNGV. Here the CDR3 DNA reads TGTGCCAGCAGCTTAAGACATTCGCTGAGAGAGACCCAGTACTTC. Its translation is CASSLRHSLRETQYF.

The genes are TRBV28 and TRBJ2-7, with TRBD1 matching over 7 bases. CDR3 length equals 14 residues. The J segment lost 3 bases and the V segment lost 6 bases, leaving 8 bases of the junction unmatched. Germline CDR1 is MDHEN and CDR2 is SYDVKM. The CDR3 protein is CASRTGTAIYEQYF. In DNA, the CDR3 is TGTGCCAGCAGGACCGGGACAGCCATCTACGAGCAGTACTTC. The full variable domain, completed using reference TRBV28 and TRBJ2-7, is DVKVTQSSRYLVKRTGEKVFLECVQDMDHENMFWYRQDPGLGLRLIYFSYDVKMKEKGDIPEGYSVSREKKERFSLILESASTNQTSMYLCASRTGTAIYEQYFGPGTRLTVT.

This chain uses TRBV7-2 with TRBJ1-5; TRBD1 matches 10 bases. The CDR3 has 14 amino acids. Trimming removed 4 bases from V and 6 bases from J; junction bases left unmatched: 3. Germline CDR1 reads SGHTA; CDR2 reads FQGNSA. In nucleotides, the CDR3 is TGTGCCAGCAGCTACGGACAGGGGGGTCAGCCCCAGCATTTT. Its translation is CASSYGQGGQPQHF.

The genes are TRBV28 and TRBJ2-1; no reliable D call. The CDR3 extends over 17 amino acids. CDR1 is MDHEN, CDR2 SYDVKM, per germline. Trimming took 11 bases from V and 0 from J, leaving 23 bases between them. The CDR3 bases are TGTGCCTGTCGCCAGCGCCGATTCAAGAGCTCCTACAATGAGCAGTTCTTC. Its protein product is CACRQRRFKSSYNEQFF. The whole variable domain, remainder taken from reference TRBV28 and TRBJ2-1, is DVKVTQSSRYLVKRTGEKVFLECVQDMDHENMFWYRQDPGLGLRLIYFSYDVKMKEKGDIPEGYSVSREKKERFSLILESASTNQTSMYLCACRQRRFKSSYNEQFFGPGTRLTVL.

The rearrangement uses TRBV6-5 and TRBJ2-7, with TRBD1 identical over 9 bases. The V and J ends lost 6 bases and 9 bases, in that order; junction bases with no gene match: 15. The CDR3 sequence is 15 residues long. Germline CDR1 and CDR2: MNHEY and SVGAGI. For the CDR3, the DNA is TGTGCCAGCAGGGAGCTGACAGGGGGGATTAAGGGGCAGTACTTC. As protein: CASRELTGGIKGQYF.

The V call is TRBV28, the J call TRBJ1-5; D not certain. This CDR3 spans 11 amino acids. The germline V gene has CDR1 MDHEN and CDR2 SYDVKM. Trimming left V 3 bases short and J 7 bases short, with 4 bases between. In nucleotides, the CDR3 is TGTGCCAGCAGTTTTGAGCAGCCCCAGCATTTT. Its protein is CASSFEQPQHF.

To note about this clone: The junction differs from germline at one of its ends, possibly a read error. CDR3 coding DNA: TGTGCTAGCAGCTCCCCACAGGGGGTGGGGTGGACCCAGTACTTC. It yields the protein CASSSPQGVGWTQYF. The V and J genes are TRBV7-7 and TRBJ2-5; the match to TRBD1 covers 8 bases. This CDR3 has 15 amino acids. Germline V gene data show CDR1 as SSHAT and CDR2 as FNYEAQ (reference sequence).

A single count supports this clone. The V call is TRBV6-5, the J call TRBJ1-6; possibly TRBD1 for D (6 bases). V was pared by 6 bases and J by 0 bases, with 9 bases between. This CDR3 region has 15 residues. CDR1 MNHEY and CDR2 SVGAGI come from the germline V gene. Written as DNA, the CDR3 is TGTGCCAGCAGCCACAGGGACTCCTATAATTCACCCCTCCACTTT. Protein sequence: CASSHRDSYNSPLHF.

V and J are TRBV18 and TRBJ2-5; the match to TRBD2 covers 10 bases. This CDR3 is 17 amino acids long. Unmatched junction bases numbered 9, after V lost 5 bases and J lost 0 bases. Per germline, CDR1 KGHSH and CDR2 LQKENI. CDR3 region: CASSFSGRFGYQETQYF. DNA of the CDR3: TGTGCCAGCTCATTTAGCGGGAGGTTCGGGTACCAAGAGACCCAGTACTTC. Full variable domain (missing parts from reference TRBV18 and TRBJ2-5): NAGVMQNPRHLVRRRGQEARLRCSPMKGHSHVYWYRQLPEEGLKFMVYLQKENIIDESGMPKERFSAEFPKEGPSILRIQQVVRGDSAAYFCASSFSGRFGYQETQYFGPGTRLLVL.

The V and J genes are TRBV7-8 and TRBJ1-1; 10 nucleotides agree with TRBD1. The CDR3 has 14 residues. V lost 4 bases and J lost 8; bases outside the gene matches: 7. CDR1 is SGHVS and CDR2 is FQNEAQ in the germline V gene. Here the CDR3 reads CASSYTGTGEEAFF. The CDR3 DNA follows: TGTGCCAGCAGCTACACCGGGACAGGGGAGGAAGCTTTCTTT.

The chain uses TRBV5-1 and TRBJ1-4, with unresolved D. Germline CDR1 is SGHRS and CDR2 is YFSETQ. Between the trimmed V and J ends, which lost 0 bases and 5 bases, there was a span of 11 bases. The CDR3 has 15 residues. CDR3 region: CASSLVVQPNEKLFF. For the CDR3, the DNA is TGCGCCAGCAGCTTGGTTGTACAGCCAAATGAAAAACTGTTTTTT.

DNA for the CDR3: TGTGCCAGCAGTTACTCGACGGGTCGTACAGATACGCAGTATTTT. Its protein is CASSYSTGRTDTQYF. V usage is TRBV6-5 and J usage is TRBJ2-3; no definite D call. Between the trimmed V and J ends, which lost 0 bases and 3 bases, there was a span of 10 bases. The CDR3 consists of 15 residues. Germline CDR1 is MNHEY and CDR2 is SVGAGI.

The chain combines TRBV7-2 with TRBJ2-1, with no clear D. In germline, CDR1 is SGHTA, CDR2 FQGNSA. This CDR3 is built from 15 residues. Deletions cut 5 bases from V and 4 bases from J, with 15 bases between. The CDR3 sequence is CASSPRGQIYNEQFF. In DNA form, the CDR3 reads TGTGCCAGCAGCCCTCGCGGTCAAATTTACAATGAGCAGTTCTTC.

The chain employs TRBV29-1 and TRBJ2-5; possible D gene TRBD1, 7 bases. This CDR3 is built from 16 residues. Looked up from germline, CDR1 is SQVTM and CDR2 is ANQGSEA. Trimming cost V 3 bases and J 5 bases, with 22 bases left between them. The CDR3 region has the DNA TGCAGCGTTGATGGAGGGGGCGGACCACCCCTGGAGACCCAGTACTTC. It encodes CSVDGGGGPPLETQYF.

This clone was seen more than once but under ten times. V usage is TRBV7-2 and J usage is TRBJ2-5, with a tentative D call TRBD1 (6 bases). The CDR3 runs to 15 residues. Germline V gene data show CDR1 as SGHTA and CDR2 as FQGNSA. V gave up 7 bases and J gave up 5 bases, with 20 bases separating them. The CDR3 loop is CASTQRAGASETQYF. The CDR3 bases are TGTGCCAGCACCCAAAGGGCAGGGGCGAGTGAGACCCAGTACTTC.

The chain uses TRBV5-1 and TRBJ1-4; 7 nucleotides agree with TRBD1. The CDR3 covers 14 residues. Germline V gene sequence: CDR1 SGHRS, CDR2 YFSETQ. With 4 bases clipped from V and 7 bases from J, the junction kept 7 bases outside the gene matches. CDR3 sequence: CASSKQGSGEKLFF. The CDR3 DNA follows: TGCGCCAGCAGCAAACAGGGGTCTGGTGAAAAACTGTTTTTT.

The rearrangement joins TRBV5-6 to TRBJ1-1, with 9 bases identical to TRBD1. J lost 5 bases, V lost 2 bases, and 7 bases had no gene match. This CDR3 contains 15 residues. Germline V gives CDR1 SGHDT, CDR2 YYEEEE. The CDR3 region is CASSFRGTGLTEAFF. For the CDR3, the DNA is TGTGCCAGCAGCTTCAGGGGGACAGGGCTTACTGAAGCTTTCTTT.

This chain links TRBV20-1 with TRBJ2-5, with D perhaps TRBD1 (5 bases). V was clipped by 6 bases and J by 4 bases, with 9 bases between them. The germline CDR1 and CDR2 sequences are DFQATT and SNEGSKA (reference sequence). This CDR3 comprises 11 residues. The CDR3 sequence is CSAKRGETQYF. DNA for the CDR3: TGCAGTGCAAAAAGGGGAGAGACCCAGTACTTC.

A single count supports this clone. The chain is built from TRBV10-3 and TRBJ1-4; D perhaps matches TRBD1 (6 bases). The V end lost 11 bases, the J end lost 3 bases, and 13 bases lay between the germline ends. CDR3 length equals 13 residues. Germline lookup yields CDR1 ENHRY and CDR2 SYGVKD. This CDR3 is CASRDTSNEKLFF. DNA for the CDR3: TGTGCCTCCAGGGACACCTCTAATGAAAAACTGTTTTTT.

The chain couples TRBV7-3 to TRBJ2-3, with 7 bases fitting TRBD2. The CDR3 length is 16 residues. Germline V gene lookup returns CDR1 SGHTA and CDR2 FQGTGA. With 6 bases clipped from V and 1 base from J, the junction kept 10 bases outside the gene matches. CDR3 sequence reads: CASRGGGLAGTDTQYF. The DNA of the CDR3 is TGTGCCAGCAGAGGAGGTGGGCTAGCGGGCACAGATACGCAGTATTTT. Full variable domain (remainder filled in from reference TRBV7-3 and TRBJ2-3): GAGVSQTPSNKVTEKGKYVELRCDPISGHTALYWYRQSLGQGPEFLIYFQGTGAADDSGLPNDRFFAVRPEGSVSTLKIQRTERGDSAVYLCASRGGGLAGTDTQYFGPGTRLTVL.

The chain joins TRBV4-1 to TRBJ1-1; D perhaps matches TRBD1 (6 bases). CDR3 size: 16 residues. Germline V CDR1 and CDR2: MGHRA, YSYEKL. With 0 bases removed from V and 1 base from J, the gap between germline ends came to 12 bases. The CDR3: CASSQDPGQRNTEAFF. As DNA, the CDR3 is TGCGCCAGCAGCCAAGATCCGGGACAAAGGAACACTGAAGCTTTCTTT.

The chain uses TRBV6-6 and TRBJ1-1; 7 bases match TRBD1. Germline CDR1 MNHNY, CDR2 SVGAGI (reference sequence). The J segment lost 4 bases and the V segment lost 2 bases, leaving 4 bases of the junction unmatched. The CDR3 sequence is 14 residues long. CDR3 loop: CASSYGTAFTEAFF. The CDR3 DNA reads as TGTGCCAGCAGTTACGGGACAGCCTTCACTGAAGCTTTCTTT.